This TCR beta chain was sequenced for a study of T cells in narcolepsy. Across the whole study: Healthy controls were enrolled alongside patients with narcolepsy type 1 or type 2.

The assay was immunoSEQ multiplex PCR, and TCRdb's table has in-frame clones only and misses some. The sample includes about 15,000 clones, roughly 85% of them seen just once. Findings and caveats of the study: Autoreactive HCRT-specific and TRIB2-specific clonotypes were marked in same-patient CSF-versus-blood CD4+ comparisons. Healthy controls reportedly lacked the autoreactive clonotypes serially found in patients' blood.

This CDR3 spans 18 amino acids. J lost 5 bases, V lost 5 bases, and 16 bases had no gene match. Germline V gene lookup returns CDR1 SGHAT and CDR2 FQDESV (reference sequence). A note on this clone: Its specificity is not known.

The sequence was collected from a human donor in good health. The specimen sequenced was memory (CD45RA-) CD4+ T cells from blood. V is TRBV11-1 and J is TRBJ1-1; 11 bases line up with TRBD1. The CDR3 sequence is CASSARRTGGHLRTEAFF. As DNA, the CDR3 is TGTGCCAGCAGCGCACGACGGACAGGGGGCCACCTAAGGACTGAAGCTTTCTTT.